This note documents a single TCR beta chain sequence. The data were taken from a study of blood T cell repertoires in COVID-19. Looked up from germline, CDR1 is MNHEY and CDR2 is SMNVEV (reference sequence). V shed 5 bases and J shed 1 base, with 15 bases lying between them. This CDR3 spans 15 amino acids. In the authors' methods: Quantification of nucleated cells was approximated via reference gene primer amplification. Here immunoSEQ multiplex PCR was the method, and the copy in TCRdb shows in-frame clones only, minus some. That table is the source of V, J and clone size, and D and trimming were worked out from the DNA. This table holds under 350,000 clones, around 87% found once.

The TCR originated in a man aged 18-30 years with active or convalescent COVID-19. The rearrangement joins TRBV27 to TRBJ2-7, with a weak D call TRBD1 (6 bases). Material: peripheral blood. The CDR3 sequence: CASSKYRAESYEQYF. The DNA for the CDR3 is TGTGCCAGCAGTAAATACAGGGCCGAATCCTACGAGCAGTACTTC.